The 20 T cell receptor beta chains below all came from one sample that was sequenced in a study of shared clonotypes between healthy human individuals (dated by TCRdb to 2020 to 2021). The protocol used for the library was the immunoSEQ multiplex PCR assay. TCRdb's version of the immuneACCESS table is confined to in-frame rearrangements and falls short of the full clone set. An unresolved V gene accounts for under half of the shortfall where checked; the remainder is of unknown origin. The sample table records 1.5 million to 2.5 million clones; roughly 95% of these occur just once. 0.95% to 1.5% of the sample goes to the ten largest clones. CD8 naive samples were CD45RO-negative cells positively selected for CCR7, giving a CD45RA+CCR7+ population that excluded TemRA cells. The sample taken for sequencing was naive CD8+ T cells sorted from blood. The cell subset or site label, read with the paper, signifies: CD45RA+CCR7+. These receptor sequences come from a man aged 18 to 29 in good health.

The chain couples TRBV4-1 to TRBJ2-3, with D maybe TRBD1 (5 bases). Germline loops: CDR1 MGHRA, CDR2 YSYEKL. The CDR3 consists of 15 residues. V was pared by 3 bases and J by 4 bases, with 14 bases between. CDR3 nucleotide sequence: TGCGCCAGCAGCCAGCCCGGGCAGGGCCCAGATACGCAGTATTTT. Protein sequence: CASSQPGQGPDTQYF.

The V gene is TRBV9, the J gene TRBJ2-7, with D tentatively TRBD1 (6 bases). The CDR3 totals 13 residues. The germline V gene has CDR1 SGDLS and CDR2 YYNGEE. Trimming removed 3 bases at V and 4 bases at J, with 11 bases between. The CDR3 region has the DNA TGTGCCAGCAGCGAAGGGACAACTTACGAGCAGTACTTC. Protein: CASSEGTTYEQYF.

The chain couples TRBV7-9 to TRBJ2-7, with 9 bases aligning to TRBD1. Germline V gene lookup returns CDR1 SEHNR and CDR2 FQNEAQ (reference sequence). Germline trimming cut 0 bases from V and 3 bases from J; bases unmatched to any gene: 6. CDR3 length equals 16 residues. The CDR3 spells CASSLAGQGWLYEQYF. The CDR3, as DNA: TGTGCCAGCAGCTTAGCAGGACAGGGGTGGCTCTACGAGCAGTACTTC.

This sequence joins TRBV6-5 and TRBJ2-1; 9 bases agree with TRBD1. Germline V gene lookup returns CDR1 MNHEY and CDR2 SVGAGI. This CDR3 spans 14 amino acids. The trim removed 5 bases at V and 7 bases at J, leaving 6 bases unmatched. CDR3 DNA: TGTGCCAGCAGTAATCCGGGACAGGGAAATGAGCAGTTCTTC. This codes for CASSNPGQGNEQFF.

The chain combines TRBV9 with TRBJ2-7, with TRBD1 identical over 10 bases. Looked up from germline, CDR1 is SGDLS and CDR2 is YYNGEE. J lost 2 bases, V lost 3 bases, and 2 bases had no gene match. This CDR3 contains 14 residues. The CDR3 spells CASSEGQGTYEQYF. CDR3 nucleotides: TGTGCCAGCAGCGAGGGACAGGGGACCTACGAGCAGTACTTC.

With respect to this clone: Other DNA sequences in this sample translate to the same CDR3. This chain links TRBV20-1 with TRBJ2-7, with TRBD1 matching over 9 bases. Germline V gives CDR1 DFQATT, CDR2 SNEGSKA (reference sequence). V shed 3 bases, J shed 6 bases, and the junction held 0 bases outside the gene matches. The CDR3 loop spans 11 amino acids. CDR3 in DNA: TGCAGTGCTAGGACAGGGGGCGAGCAGTACTTC. This translates into CSARTGGEQYF.

This clone was found once. The J gene is TRBJ1-5, the V gene TRBV9; D is possibly TRBD1 (5 bases). This CDR3 is built from 15 residues. Germline CDR1 is SGDLS and CDR2 is YYNGEE. The ends were cut back, 3 bases at V and 4 bases at J, with 14 bases in the middle. The CDR3 coding sequence is TGTGCCAGCAGCGCTTACGGGGCGCCGAATCAGCCCCAGCATTTT. Translated, it gives CASSAYGAPNQPQHF.

The chain carries TRBV2 and TRBJ1-3; tentatively, D is TRBD1 (6 bases). CDR1 is SNHLY and CDR2 is FYNNEI in the germline V gene. The V gene lost 9 bases and the J gene lost 0 bases, with 15 bases spanning the gap. This CDR3 is built from 15 residues. For the CDR3, the DNA is TGTGCCAGTGAGCCGGGACACGCCTCTGGAAACACCATATATTTT. Its translation: CASEPGHASGNTIYF.

V and J are TRBV29-1 and TRBJ2-7; D is perhaps TRBD1 or TRBD2 (6 bases each). CDR1 SQVTM and CDR2 ANQGSEA come from the germline V gene. V was cut by 3 bases and J by 1 base, with 10 bases left in between. The CDR3 extends over 13 amino acids. The CDR3 bases are TGCAGCGTTGATGAGGGGGGTTCCTACGAGCAGTACTTC. It translates to CSVDEGGSYEQYF.

The rearrangement links TRBV5-4 to TRBJ1-2; weak D call: TRBD1 (6 bases). CDR1 is SGHNT, CDR2 YYREEE, per germline (reference sequence). V was pared by 5 bases and J by 8 bases, with 19 bases between. The CDR3 is made up of 14 amino acids. The CDR3 bases are TGTGCCAGCAGTTTGCGGGGGGCCGGGAACGGCTACACCTTC. Protein product: CASSLRGAGNGYTF. Supplemented by reference TRBV5-4 and TRBJ1-2, the full variable domain reads ETGVTQSPTHLIKTRGQQVTLRCSSQSGHNTVSWYQQALGQGPQFIFQYYREEENGRGNFPPRFSGLQFPNYSSELNVNALELDDSALYLCASSLRGAGNGYTFGSGTRLTVV.

V usage is TRBV6-5 and J usage is TRBJ2-7, with D possibly matching TRBD1 (5 bases). Germline lookup yields CDR1 MNHEY and CDR2 SVGAGI. Trimming shortened V by 5 bases and J by 2 bases, and 13 bases separated the two germline ends. This CDR3 region has 14 residues. CDR3 protein: CASSTDSHTYEQYF. The CDR3 nucleotides are TGTGCCAGCAGTACCGACAGTCACACCTACGAGCAGTACTTC.

This clone has just a few counts. This chain's CDR3 is CASRPPGQGNTEAFF. CDR3 bases: TGTGCCAGCAGGCCACCGGGACAGGGGAACACTGAAGCTTTCTTT. This chain connects TRBV2 to TRBJ1-1, with 9 bases fitting TRBD1. Trimming at V came to 6 bases and at J to 1 base, leaving 6 bases not matched to a gene. Per the germline V gene, CDR1 is SNHLY and CDR2 is FYNNEI. The CDR3 has 15 amino acids.

This chain uses TRBV5-1 with TRBJ2-1; 9 bases align to TRBD2. The CDR3 totals 16 residues. With V trimmed by 5 bases and J by 5 bases, 11 bases remained unmatched. Germline-derived CDR1 and CDR2 are SGHRS and YFSETQ. The CDR3 DNA is TGCGCCAGCAGACACGACGGTTTAGCGGGAGACAATGAGCAGTTCTTC. Protein product: CASRHDGLAGDNEQFF.

In DNA, the CDR3 is TGTGCCAGCACCCAACCCCAGGCGACAGATACGCAGTATTTT. Translation: CASTQPQATDTQYF. The J gene is TRBJ2-3, the V gene TRBV7-9; D unclear. This CDR3 is built from 14 residues. V was shortened by 7 bases and J by 3 bases, with 14 bases between the two germline ends. CDR1 is SEHNR and CDR2 is FQNEAQ in the germline V gene (reference sequence).

The genes are TRBV14 and TRBJ2-7, with D uncertain. Germline values: CDR1 SGHDN, CDR2 FVKESK. The CDR3 totals 14 residues. With 4 bases removed from V and 3 bases from J, the gap between germline ends came to 13 bases. CDR3 amino acids: CASSLDGGIYEQYF. Written as DNA, the CDR3 is TGTGCCAGCAGCCTCGACGGCGGCATCTACGAGCAGTACTTC.

This sequence joins TRBV9 and TRBJ2-7; 9 bases fit TRBD1. The germline V gene encodes CDR1 SGDLS and CDR2 YYNGEE. The CDR3 covers 15 residues. J was trimmed by 3 bases and V by 3 bases; bases with no gene match: 7. The CDR3 loop is CASSADHRGLYEQYF. For the CDR3, the DNA is TGTGCCAGCAGCGCGGACCACAGGGGGCTCTACGAGCAGTACTTC.

Concerning this clone itself: This sample also contains other DNA sequences that code for the same CDR3. The rearrangement uses TRBV28 and TRBJ1-4; TRBD1 is a possible D gene (5 bases). V lost 3 bases, J lost 7 bases, and 12 bases lay in between. The CDR3 is 14 amino acids. Looked up from germline, CDR1 is MDHEN and CDR2 is SYDVKM. In DNA, the CDR3 is TGTGCCAGCAGTTTCAGGGTTGGGTCTGAAAAACTGTTTTTT. Protein sequence: CASSFRVGSEKLFF.

The rearrangement links TRBV5-6 to TRBJ2-7, with 7 bases matching TRBD1. Trimming removed 4 bases from V and 3 bases from J; junction bases left unmatched: 10. Germline CDR1 reads SGHDT; CDR2 reads YYEEEE. CDR3 length: 15 amino acids. CDR3 sequence reads: CASSPIPGQSYEQYF. For the CDR3, the DNA is TGTGCCAGCAGCCCTATCCCGGGACAGAGCTACGAGCAGTACTTC. The full variable domain, completed using reference TRBV5-6 and TRBJ2-7, is DAGVTQSPTHLIKTRGQQVTLRCSPKSGHDTVSWYQQALGQGPQFIFQYYEEEERQRGNFPDRFSGHQFPNYSSELNVNALLLGDSALYLCASSPIPGQSYEQYFGPGTRLTVT.

The chain links TRBV7-3 to TRBJ1-1, with TRBD1 as a possible D gene (5 bases). V shed 5 bases and J shed 4 bases, with 17 bases lying between them. This CDR3 has 15 residues. CDR1 and CDR2 (germline): SGHTA, FQGTGA. This chain's CDR3 is CASSTQGLSPTEAFF. DNA for the CDR3: TGTGCCAGCAGCACTCAGGGACTCTCGCCCACTGAAGCTTTCTTT.

This chain uses TRBV7-9 with TRBJ1-1; 8 nucleotides match TRBD1. There are 15 residues in the CDR3. Germline CDR1 and CDR2: SEHNR and FQNEAQ (reference sequence). With V trimmed by 5 bases and J by 6 bases, 11 bases remained unmatched. CDR3 amino acids: CASSLGGQVVPEAFF. Here the CDR3 DNA reads TGTGCCAGCAGCCTGGGGGGACAGGTCGTACCTGAAGCTTTCTTT.